Each of the 8 T cell receptor beta chains below was sequenced from the same sample in a study of T cell responses to AZD1222 COVID-19 vaccine (dated by TCRdb to the early 2020s). The library was produced with the immunoSEQ multiplex PCR assay. Not all clones reach the TCRdb copy of this immuneACCESS table, which keeps in-frame sequences only. Checked studies attribute under half of the gap to unresolved V genes and leave the rest unexplained. Recorded for this sample are 55,000 to 70,000 clones; around nine tenths of them occurred a single time. The ten largest make up 7.8% of the sample. What this sample's time point label stands for: baseline before first vaccination. Specimen: peripheral blood, collected on day 0 of AZD1222 vaccination. All receptors derive from an adult in good health.

This clone was seen only a few times. The rearrangement joins TRBV29-1 to TRBJ1-2; D possibly corresponds to TRBD1 (6 bases). V lost 5 bases to trimming and J lost 4 bases, with 11 bases between them. CDR3 length: 12 amino acids. CDR1 is SQVTM, CDR2 ANQGSEA, per germline. CDR3 protein: CSVSQGAYGYTF. Written as DNA, the CDR3 is TGCAGCGTTTCACAGGGCGCCTATGGCTACACCTTC. Complete variable domain (other parts from reference TRBV29-1 and TRBJ1-2): SAVISQKPSRDICQRGTSLTIQCQVDSQVTMMFWYRQQPGQSLTLIATANQGSEATYESGFVIDKFPISRPNLTFSTLTVSNMSPEDSSIYLCSVSQGAYGYTFGSGTRLTVV.

The rearrangement joins TRBV5-1 to TRBJ1-1, with 7 bases lining up with TRBD1. The ends lost 4 bases at V and 2 bases at J; junction bases unmatched: 11. The CDR3 totals 16 residues. CDR1 and CDR2 from the germline V gene are SGHRS and YFSETQ. CDR3 nucleotide sequence: TGCGCCAGCAGCGGGGGACTACAGGGGCCAAACACTGAAGCTTTCTTT. Protein: CASSGGLQGPNTEAFF.

This clone was detected once. In DNA form, the CDR3 reads TGTGCCACCAGTGACCCGGGGCAAGATACGCAGTATTTT. Residues: CATSDPGQDTQYF. The chain uses TRBV24-1 and TRBJ2-3; D is tentatively TRBD1 or TRBD2 (5 bases each). V was cut by 4 bases and J by 5 bases, with 9 bases left in between. The CDR3 loop spans 13 amino acids. Germline CDR1 KGHDR, CDR2 SFDVKD.

The chain employs TRBV7-8 and TRBJ1-6; D is perhaps TRBD1 (5 bases). Trimming took 1 base from V and 11 from J, leaving 6 bases between them. CDR3 size: 12 residues. CDR1 is SGHVS, CDR2 FQNEAQ, per germline. The chain's CDR3 is CASSLVGAPLHF. The CDR3 nucleotides read TGTGCCAGCAGCTTAGTGGGGGCACCCCTCCACTTT.

The rearrangement links TRBV14 to TRBJ2-7; TRBD1 agrees at 8 bases. CDR3 length: 14 residues. Per the germline V gene, CDR1 is SGHDN and CDR2 is FVKESK. V was clipped by 0 bases and J by 7 bases; unmatched bases: 5. The CDR3 here is CASSQEWTGSEQYF. CDR3 DNA sequence: TGTGCCAGCAGCCAAGAATGGACAGGGAGTGAGCAGTACTTC.

This clone was counted between two and nine times. The J gene is TRBJ1-4, the V gene TRBV6-5; D may be TRBD1 (6 bases). CDR3 length: 15 residues. The V end was cut by 5 bases, the J end by 8 bases, with 18 bases between. Per the germline V gene, CDR1 is MNHEY and CDR2 is SVGAGI. CDR3 loop: CASSPGALLGEKLFF. CDR3 coding DNA: TGTGCCAGCAGTCCGGGGGCCCTTTTGGGAGAAAAACTGTTTTTT.

V and J are TRBV3-1 (or the pseudogene TRBV3-2) and TRBJ1-6; TRBD1 matches 8 bases. Germline V gene sequence: CDR1 LGHDT, CDR2 YNNKEL (reference sequence). The CDR3 covers 15 residues. V lost 3 bases and J lost 7; bases outside the gene matches: 5. DNA of the CDR3: TGTGCCAGCAGCCACCTCGGACAGGGAAATTCACCCCTCCACTTT. It translates to CASSHLGQGNSPLHF.

The chain employs TRBV27 and TRBJ2-7; D not resolved. The V gene lost 0 bases and the J gene lost 0 bases, with 3 bases spanning the gap. CDR3 length: 13 amino acids. Germline V lookup: CDR1 MNHEY, CDR2 SMNVEV (reference sequence). The CDR3 bases are TGTGCCAGCAGTTTATCGTACTCCTACGAGCAGTACTTC. Translated, it gives CASSLSYSYEQYF.